This TCR beta chain was recovered during a study of T-cell reconstitution after alpha-beta-depleted transplantation in children. Germline CDR1 and CDR2: LGHDT and YNNKEL (reference sequence). V lost 1 base and J lost 4, with 11 bases in between. The CDR3 is 14 residues long. Unique molecular identifiers featured in how the TCRbeta library was prepared. TCRdb redid the calling of the PCR reads with MiXCR, one entry per CDR3 protein. The sample has 500,000 to 600,000 distinct CDR3 sequences, over 25% seen once. The sample here was PBMCs from the stem cell graft donor, taken from the stem cell graft. This rearrangement joins TRBV3-1 to TRBJ2-7; D gene uncertain. The clonotype was recovered from a human donor who donated a stem cell graft to a child with aplastic anemia. The CDR3 is CASSQGTTLYEQYF. The DNA of the CDR3 is TGTGCCAGCAGCCAAGGAACCACACTTTACGAGCAGTACTTC.